This TCR beta chain was identified in a study of CD8+ T cells in alopecia areata. About the study: Among treated patients, severity was scored by affected scalp area percentage.

CDR1 is SGHRS and CDR2 is YFSETQ in the germline V gene. The CDR3 length is 15 residues. Trimming took 0 bases from V and 2 from J, leaving 6 bases between them. Overall study results and limits: Scalp data also include sequences from resident alphabeta T cells of normal skin.

Details on this clone: Its antigen is not known.

Sequencing relied on a cDNA template that was reverse transcribed from extracted RNA. The protocol was immunoSEQ multiplex PCR, while the TCRdb copy is restricted to in-frame clones and leaves out a portion. The data contain approximately 200,000 clones, over 40% of them singletons. As for treatment: oral pan-JAK inhibitor, 5-10 mg twice daily. This specimen was CD4+ T cells sorted from blood, taken at roughly week 36, from a patient treated with tofacitinib. The sequence was obtained from a human donor with alopecia areata. The chain links TRBV5-1 to TRBJ2-6; D not resolved. CDR3 amino acids: CASSLAGAGANVLTF. CDR3 bases: TGCGCCAGCAGCTTGGCTGGAGCTGGGGCCAACGTCCTGACTTTC.